Listed below are T cell receptor beta chains from one sample, sequenced in a study of T cell clonotyping in hematopoietic cell transplantation. The assay was immunoSEQ multiplex PCR, and TCRdb's table has in-frame clones only and misses some. The table lists 35,000 to 45,000 clones, 90% to 95% of them singletons. The sequencing input was peripheral blood mononuclear cells. The receptors were gathered from a woman aged 50 to 65 in good health. Some clones in this sample may be carry-over from other donors' samples. CDR3s include the opening cysteine and the closing phenylalanine or tryptophan. Fields, in order: V gene, clone size, J gene, D gene, CDR3 protein, CDR3 DNA. The D gene is left open where the match is weak. Size is omitted from some rows. Given values are once, few, many or a class for expanded clones.

V gene: TRBV7-2
clone size: NA
J gene: TRBJ1-1
D gene: NA
CDR3 protein: CASSLAPGGNTEAFF
CDR3 DNA: TGTGCCAGCAGCTTAGCGCCGGGGGGCAACACTGAAGCTTTCTTT

V gene: TRBV5-1
clone size: NA
J gene: TRBJ1-3
D gene: NA
CDR3 protein: CASSLAGPKRGNTIYF
CDR3 DNA: TGCGCCAGCAGCTTGGCCGGGCCAAAAAGGGGAAACACCATATATTTT

V gene: TRBV5-6
clone size: once
J gene: TRBJ1-5
D gene: NA
CDR3 protein: CASSLFRAGRRQPQHF
CDR3 DNA: TGTGCCAGCAGCTTATTTCGGGCAGGGCGAAGGCAGCCCCAGCATTTT

V gene: TRBV6-5
clone size: NA
J gene: TRBJ1-2
D gene: NA
CDR3 protein: CASTNEGGSLYGYTF
CDR3 DNA: TGTGCCAGCACAAACGAGGGGGGTTCCCTCTATGGCTACACCTTC

V gene: TRBV5-1
clone size: NA
J gene: TRBJ1-2
D gene: TRBD1
CDR3 protein: CASSLEGQGLKNTF
CDR3 DNA: TGCGCCAGCAGCTTGGAGGGACAGGGGTTAAAAAACACCTTC

V gene: TRBV2
clone size: NA
J gene: TRBJ2-5
D gene: TRBD2
CDR3 protein: CASRKGTSGPRETQYF
CDR3 DNA: TGTGCCAGCAGGAAAGGAACTAGCGGGCCTAGGGAGACCCAGTACTTC

V gene: TRBV6-5
clone size: NA
J gene: TRBJ2-3
D gene: TRBD1
CDR3 protein: CASRLTGTGGDTQYF
CDR3 DNA: TGTGCCAGCAGATTAACCGGGACAGGGGGGGATACGCAGTATTTT

V gene: TRBV7-3
clone size: NA
J gene: TRBJ1-2
D gene: NA
CDR3 protein: CASSLGGRDDYGYTF
CDR3 DNA: TGTGCCAGCAGCTTAGGGGGACGGGATGACTATGGCTACACCTTC

V gene: TRBV19
clone size: NA
J gene: TRBJ2-1
D gene: NA
CDR3 protein: CASRGTYNEQFF
CDR3 DNA: TGTGCCAGTAGGGGGACCTACAATGAGCAGTTCTTC

V gene: TRBV28
clone size: NA
J gene: TRBJ2-7
D gene: NA
CDR3 protein: CASSSPARGGGSYEQYF
CDR3 DNA: TGTGCCAGCAGTTCCCCCGCGAGGGGGGGAGGCTCCTACGAGCAGTACTTC

V gene: TRBV29-1
clone size: once
J gene: TRBJ1-2
D gene: TRBD1
CDR3 protein: CSAPGQSGYTF
CDR3 DNA: TGCAGCGCACCGGGACAGTCTGGCTACACCTTC

V gene: TRBV27
clone size: NA
J gene: TRBJ2-7
D gene: TRBD1
CDR3 protein: CASARGGTGGSYEQYF
CDR3 DNA: TGTGCCAGCGCGCGGGGGGGGACAGGGGGCTCCTACGAGCAGTACTTC

V gene: TRBV19
clone size: NA
J gene: TRBJ1-2
D gene: NA
CDR3 protein: CASSTSGLQAGYTF
CDR3 DNA: NA

V gene: TRBV25-1
clone size: NA
J gene: TRBJ1-1
D gene: NA
CDR3 protein: CASSEFKGEAFF
CDR3 DNA: TGTGCCAGCAGTGAATTTAAGGGTGAAGCTTTCTTT

V gene: TRBV9
clone size: NA
J gene: TRBJ1-4
D gene: NA
CDR3 protein: CASSNFAGGKLFF
CDR3 DNA: TGTGCCAGCAGCAATTTCGCCGGTGGAAAACTGTTTTTT

V gene: TRBV5-8
clone size: NA
J gene: TRBJ2-7
D gene: NA
CDR3 protein: CASSPGPDVTYEQYF
CDR3 DNA: TGTGCCAGCAGCCCCGGACCGGACGTGACCTACGAGCAGTACTTC

V gene: TRBV19
clone size: NA
J gene: TRBJ2-7
D gene: NA
CDR3 protein: CASSPGTYEQYF
CDR3 DNA: TGTGCCAGTAGCCCGGGGACCTACGAGCAGTACTTC

V gene: TRBV11-1
clone size: NA
J gene: TRBJ1-6
D gene: NA
CDR3 protein: CASSPGPYNSPLHF
CDR3 DNA: TGTGCCAGCAGCCCGGGACCTTATAATTCACCCCTCCACTTT

V gene: TRBV5-1
clone size: NA
J gene: TRBJ1-1
D gene: NA
CDR3 protein: CASSLDREHTEAFF
CDR3 DNA: TGCGCCAGCAGCTTGGACCGGGAACACACTGAAGCTTTCTTT

V gene: TRBV7-9
clone size: NA
J gene: TRBJ1-4
D gene: NA
CDR3 protein: CASSLPATNEKLFF
CDR3 DNA: TGTGCCAGCAGCTTACCGGCAACTAATGAAAAACTGTTTTTT

V gene: TRBV7-3
clone size: NA
J gene: TRBJ1-1
D gene: TRBD1
CDR3 protein: CASSPNTGGGTEAFF
CDR3 DNA: TGTGCCAGCAGCCCCAATACAGGGGGGGGCACTGAAGCTTTCTTT

V gene: TRBV9
clone size: once
J gene: TRBJ2-3
D gene: NA
CDR3 protein: CASSVGGISAADTQYF
CDR3 DNA: TGTGCCAGCAGCGTAGGGGGGATCTCGGCGGCAGATACGCAGTATTTT

V gene: TRBV7-8
clone size: NA
J gene: TRBJ2-4
D gene: TRBD1
CDR3 protein: CASSLERQGLNIQYF
CDR3 DNA: TGTGCCAGCAGCTTAGAACGACAGGGTCTCAACATTCAGTACTTC

V gene: TRBV2
clone size: NA
J gene: TRBJ2-7
D gene: NA
CDR3 protein: CASSEDPSRPYEQYF
CDR3 DNA: TGTGCCAGCAGTGAAGATCCGTCCAGGCCCTACGAGCAGTACTTC

V gene: TRBV27
clone size: NA
J gene: TRBJ2-1
D gene: NA
CDR3 protein: CASSWTAYPGDEQFF
CDR3 DNA: TGTGCCAGCAGTTGGACAGCCTACCCCGGGGATGAGCAGTTCTTC

V gene: TRBV4-1
clone size: NA
J gene: TRBJ2-7
D gene: NA
CDR3 protein: CASSQAGESYEQYF
CDR3 DNA: TGCGCCAGCAGCCAAGCGGGCGAATCCTACGAGCAGTACTTC

V gene: TRBV6-4
clone size: NA
J gene: TRBJ1-6
D gene: NA
CDR3 protein: CARLVQGRFMGSPLHF
CDR3 DNA: TGTGCCAGACTAGTACAGGGTCGGTTTATGGGTTCACCCCTCCACTTT

V gene: TRBV19
clone size: NA
J gene: TRBJ1-5
D gene: NA
CDR3 protein: CASSIDWDNPGSQHF
CDR3 DNA: TGTGCCAGTAGTATAGATTGGGACAACCCAGGGTCCCAGCATTTT

V gene: TRBV15
clone size: NA
J gene: TRBJ2-2
D gene: NA
CDR3 protein: CATSRDATSTGELFF
CDR3 DNA: TGTGCCACCAGCAGAGATGCGACAAGCACCGGGGAGCTGTTTTTT

V gene: TRBV11-3
clone size: NA
J gene: TRBJ2-1
D gene: TRBD2
CDR3 protein: CASSLDGLAGGGYNEQFF
CDR3 DNA: TGTGCCAGCAGCTTAGATGGGCTAGCGGGGGGCGGGTACAATGAGCAGTTCTTC

V gene: TRBV27
clone size: NA
J gene: TRBJ2-5
D gene: NA
CDR3 protein: CASSSGGLRVQETQYF
CDR3 DNA: TGTGCCAGCAGCTCCGGGGGCCTACGGGTCCAAGAGACCCAGTACTTC